The 8 T cell receptor beta chains reported below all come from one sample, sequenced in a study of cytomegalovirus exposure and HLA in healthy donors (dated by TCRdb to 2016 to 2017). The library came from the immunoSEQ multiplex PCR assay. The clones in this table, taken by TCRdb from immuneACCESS, are in-frame only. Not every clone is retained; where verified, under half of the shortfall comes from an unresolved V gene, and the cause of the rest is unknown. The sample table records roughly 50,000 clones; 93% of these occur just once. The ten largest clonotypes hold under 2% of the sample. Sequencing used PBMCs. All receptors come from a woman aged 18-29 years in good health and CMV-seropositive.

The J gene is TRBJ2-2, the V gene TRBV7-3; maybe TRBD1 (6 bases). The ends were cut back, 4 bases at V and 1 base at J, with 13 bases in the middle. The CDR3 sequence is 16 residues long. Germline CDR1 SGHTA, CDR2 FQGTGA. The CDR3 loop is CASSSGTPLNTGELFF. The CDR3 DNA reads TGTGCCAGCAGCTCCGGGACACCCTTGAACACCGGGGAGCTGTTTTTT.

The genes are TRBV9 and TRBJ1-1, with 11 bases that match TRBD1. V trimming: 3 bases; J trimming: 1 base; junction bases outside the gene matches: 5. This CDR3 comprises 16 residues. Germline lookup yields CDR1 SGDLS and CDR2 YYNGEE. CDR3: CASSGGQGAKNTEAFF. DNA of the CDR3: TGTGCCAGCAGCGGCGGACAGGGGGCTAAGAACACTGAAGCTTTCTTT.

The chain couples TRBV27 to TRBJ2-1, with TRBD2 as a possible D gene (5 bases). Germline V gene data show CDR1 as MNHEY and CDR2 as SMNVEV (reference sequence). This CDR3 contains 13 residues. Deletions cut 4 bases from V and 13 bases from J, with 17 bases between. The CDR3 spells CASSWAGKGGQFF. The CDR3 DNA sequence: TGTGCCAGCAGTTGGGCGGGCAAAGGTGGCCAGTTCTTC.

V and J are TRBV4-3 and TRBJ2-5, with TRBD2 matching over 8 bases. CDR1 LGHNA and CDR2 YSLEER come from the germline V gene. The J segment lost 0 bases and the V segment lost 2 bases, leaving 17 bases of the junction unmatched. The CDR3 runs 20 residues. CDR3 protein: CASSQSMLGLVWRDQETQYF. DNA for the CDR3: TGCGCCAGCAGCCAAAGTATGCTGGGACTAGTTTGGCGGGACCAAGAGACCCAGTACTTC.

The J gene is TRBJ2-1, the V gene TRBV5-4; 8 bases map to TRBD2. V lost 0 bases, J lost 3 bases, and 5 bases stayed unmatched. The CDR3 loop spans 16 amino acids. Germline lookup yields CDR1 SGHNT and CDR2 YYREEE (reference sequence). CDR3 nucleotides: TGTGCCAGCAGCTTGGGGAGCGGGGGTGGCTACAATGAGCAGTTCTTC. This codes for CASSLGSGGGYNEQFF.

On this clone: At one end the junction does not follow the germline gene, possibly because of a read error. The chain has TRBV10-3 and TRBJ1-6; the D is unclear. Per germline, CDR1 ENHRY and CDR2 SYGVKD. CDR3 length equals 12 residues. The CDR3 is CAIRESGSPLHF. The CDR3 nucleotides are TGTGCCATCAGGGAGTCGGGCTCACCCCTCCACTTT.

The chain combines TRBV29-1 with TRBJ2-1; no firm D call. The germline V gene encodes CDR1 SQVTM and CDR2 ANQGSEA. The CDR3 contains 12 residues. The V end was cut by 4 bases, the J end by 0 bases, with 4 bases between. The CDR3 DNA reads TGCAGCGTTGCGAGCTCCTACAATGAGCAGTTCTTC. Its translation: CSVASSYNEQFF.

The V gene is TRBV4-3, the J gene TRBJ2-7, with D unresolved. V was trimmed by 0 bases and J by 0 bases, leaving 9 bases between them. The CDR3 has 15 amino acids. Germline lookup yields CDR1 LGHNA and CDR2 YSLEER. CDR3 in amino acids: CASSQEPSSSYEQYF. In DNA, the CDR3 is TGCGCCAGCAGCCAAGAACCATCCAGCTCCTACGAGCAGTACTTC.